This T cell receptor (beta chain) was profiled in a study of Graves' ophthalmopathy and Graves' hyperthyroidism. Study information: Hyperthyroidism was considered stable when no ophthalmopathy appeared within 18 months of follow-up. Study conclusions and caveats: Ophthalmopathy progression prediction by the model yielded a sensitivity of more than 60% and a specificity of less than 75%. Ophthalmopathy was separated from stable hyperthyroidism by a 13-signature model with around 89% sensitivity and about 79% specificity.

As the template, RNA transcripts were used to amplify TCR beta CDR3 regions. An initial RT-PCR round employing HTBI primers preceded a second-round multiplex PCR. Using its own MiXCR run on the multiplex PCR reads, TCRdb lists one record per CDR3 protein. The sample holds about 550,000 distinct CDR3 sequences, roughly 39% seen once. This clonotype has a count of ten or more. What it binds is not known. Certain patients were not enrolled. These were patients with other autoimmune diseases, uncontrolled infections, pregnancy or lactation. The receptor was isolated from an adult man with Graves' hyperthyroidism. Sequencing was performed on peripheral blood or thyroid tissue (not recorded which).

As DNA, the CDR3 is TGCAGTGCTAGACCCAGCTCGGACTTTAGCACTGAAGCTTTCTTT. Encoded protein: CSARPSSDFSTEAFF. The V gene is TRBV20-1, the J gene TRBJ1-1; D gene uncertain. The CDR3 extends over 15 amino acids. Germline CDR1 and CDR2: DFQATT and SNEGSKA (reference sequence). V shed 2 bases and J shed 4 bases, with 17 bases lying between them.